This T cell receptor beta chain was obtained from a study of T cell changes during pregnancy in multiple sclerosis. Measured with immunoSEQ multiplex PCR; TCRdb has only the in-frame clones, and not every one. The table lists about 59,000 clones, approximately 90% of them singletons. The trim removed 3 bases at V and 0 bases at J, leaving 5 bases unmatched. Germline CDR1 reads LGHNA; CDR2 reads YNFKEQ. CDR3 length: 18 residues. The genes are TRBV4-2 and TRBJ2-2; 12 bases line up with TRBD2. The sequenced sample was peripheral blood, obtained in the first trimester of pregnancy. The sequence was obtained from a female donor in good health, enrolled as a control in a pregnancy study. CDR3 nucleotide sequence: TGTGCCAGCAGCCACGGACTAGCGGGGCTGGCGAACACCGGGGAGCTGTTTTTT. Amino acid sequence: CASSHGLAGLANTGELFF.